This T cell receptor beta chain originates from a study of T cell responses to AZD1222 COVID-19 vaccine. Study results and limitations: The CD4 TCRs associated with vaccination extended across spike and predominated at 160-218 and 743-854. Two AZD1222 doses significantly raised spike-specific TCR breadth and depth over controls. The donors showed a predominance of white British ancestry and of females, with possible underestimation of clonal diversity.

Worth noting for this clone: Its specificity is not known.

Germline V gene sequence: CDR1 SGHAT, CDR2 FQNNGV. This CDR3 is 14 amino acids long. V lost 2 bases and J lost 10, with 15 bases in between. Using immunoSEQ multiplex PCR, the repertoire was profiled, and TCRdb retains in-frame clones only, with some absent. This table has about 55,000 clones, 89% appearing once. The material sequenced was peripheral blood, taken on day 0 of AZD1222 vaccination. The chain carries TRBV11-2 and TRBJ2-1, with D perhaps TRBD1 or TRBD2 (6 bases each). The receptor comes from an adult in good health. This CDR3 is CASSLRGRGDEQFF. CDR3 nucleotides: TGTGCCAGCAGCTTACGGGGGCGCGGGGACGAGCAGTTCTTC.